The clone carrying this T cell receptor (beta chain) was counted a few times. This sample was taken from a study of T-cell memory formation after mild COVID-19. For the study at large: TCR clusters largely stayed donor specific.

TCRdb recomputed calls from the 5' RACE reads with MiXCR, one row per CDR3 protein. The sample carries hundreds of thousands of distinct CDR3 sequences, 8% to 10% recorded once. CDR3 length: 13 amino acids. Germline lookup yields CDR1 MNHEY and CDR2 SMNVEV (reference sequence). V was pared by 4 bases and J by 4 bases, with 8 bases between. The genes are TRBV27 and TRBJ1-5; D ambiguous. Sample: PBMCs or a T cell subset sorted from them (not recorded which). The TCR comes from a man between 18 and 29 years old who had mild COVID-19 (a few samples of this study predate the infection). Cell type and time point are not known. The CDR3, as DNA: TGTGCCAGCAGTTGGTCCGCTAATCAGCCCCAGCATTTT. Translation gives CASSWSANQPQHF.